The 21 T cell receptor beta chains given below trace back to one sample, sequenced in a study of blood T cell repertoires in COVID-19. The data were produced by immunoSEQ multiplex PCR, yet TCRdb's version contains in-frame clones alone and is incomplete. The sample records 290,000 or so clones, roughly nine tenths being singletons. Sequenced material: peripheral blood. The origin of the receptors is a woman between 25 and 40 years old with COVID-19, enrolled during active disease.

The chain employs TRBV29-1 and TRBJ1-5, with TRBD1 matching over 8 bases. The V and J ends lost 6 bases and 1 base, in that order; junction bases with no gene match: 11. CDR1 is SQVTM, CDR2 ANQGSEA, per germline. The CDR3 length is 16 residues. CDR3 in amino acids: CSVADRGDPSNQPQHF. CDR3 sequence (DNA): TGCAGCGTCGCTGACAGGGGTGACCCGAGCAATCAGCCCCAGCATTTT.

The rearrangement links TRBV19 to TRBJ2-3, with 8 bases aligning to TRBD2. Germline V gives CDR1 LNHDA, CDR2 SQIVND (reference sequence). There are 14 residues in the CDR3. J lost 3 bases, V lost 8 bases, and 7 bases had no gene match. The CDR3 sequence: CASGKRERTDTQYF. DNA of the CDR3: TGTGCCAGTGGTAAGCGGGAGCGTACAGATACGCAGTATTTT.

The chain employs TRBV4-1 and TRBJ2-1, with 7 bases fitting TRBD2. Germline V gene lookup returns CDR1 MGHRA and CDR2 YSYEKL. The CDR3 sequence is 15 residues long. The J segment lost 3 bases and the V segment lost 1 base, leaving 3 bases of the junction unmatched. The CDR3 region is CASSQVLANYNEQFF. Written as DNA, the CDR3 is TGCGCCAGCAGCCAAGTACTAGCGAACTACAATGAGCAGTTCTTC.

This clone was observed a single time. The genes are TRBV5-4 and TRBJ1-6; TRBD1 might be the D (6 bases). CDR1 and CDR2 from the germline V gene are SGHNT and YYREEE (reference sequence). CDR3 length: 14 residues. Trimming removed 3 bases from V and 5 bases from J, with 9 bases in between. CDR3 DNA: TGTGCCAGCAGCTCAGGACAGCATAATTCACCCCTCCACTTT. It yields the protein CASSSGQHNSPLHF.

The chain recombines TRBV6-5 with TRBJ1-5, with TRBD1 matching 7 bases. CDR1 MNHEY and CDR2 SVGAGI come from the germline V gene. This CDR3 spans 13 amino acids. With V trimmed by 6 bases and J by 6 bases, 5 bases remained unmatched. In DNA, the CDR3 is TGTGCCAGCAGGATCGGACAGGCTCAGCCCCAGCATTTT. It is translated as CASRIGQAQPQHF.

The chain employs TRBV10-3 and TRBJ2-7; 7 bases align to TRBD1. With 5 bases clipped from V and 7 bases from J, the junction kept 17 bases outside the gene matches. Germline values: CDR1 ENHRY, CDR2 SYGVKD. The CDR3 totals 16 residues. CDR3 sequence reads: CAISYRHGTAAGEQYF. The CDR3 coding sequence is TGTGCCATCAGTTACCGCCACGGGACAGCAGCAGGGGAGCAGTACTTC.

The chain joins TRBV27 to TRBJ2-7; maybe TRBD1 (5 bases). With 5 bases removed from V and 5 bases from J, the gap between germline ends came to 10 bases. Germline CDR1 reads MNHEY; CDR2 reads SMNVEV (reference sequence). The CDR3 is made up of 12 amino acids. CDR3 DNA: TGTGCCAGCAGTCCCCAAGGGGACGAGCAGTACTTC. The encoded protein is CASSPQGDEQYF.

The J gene is TRBJ1-1, the V gene TRBV12-5; D gene uncertain. Germline CDR1 and CDR2: LGHNT and FRNRAP. The ends were cut back, 1 base at V and 7 bases at J, with 10 bases in the middle. The CDR3 length is 13 residues. The CDR3 DNA reads TGTGCTAGTGGTTTGGGGGGTGGGAGTGAAGCTTTCTTT. This encodes CASGLGGGSEAFF.

The J gene is TRBJ2-2, the V gene TRBV28; D might be TRBD2 (5 bases). Germline loops: CDR1 MDHEN, CDR2 SYDVKM. V was trimmed by 7 bases and J by 1 base, leaving 10 bases between them. The CDR3 contains 14 residues. The CDR3 reads CASKRGLNTGELFF. The CDR3 bases are TGTGCCAGCAAACGGGGATTGAACACCGGGGAGCTGTTTTTT.

A single count supports this clone. The gene calls are TRBV10-3 and TRBJ1-1; the match to TRBD1 covers 7 bases. The CDR3 length is 15 residues. Per the germline V gene, CDR1 is ENHRY and CDR2 is SYGVKD. Losses at the gene ends were 8 bases for V and 4 bases for J; bases not matched to a gene: 13. In DNA form, the CDR3 reads TGTGCCATCTTTGACCAAGGGGGCGCGGGCACTGAAGCTTTCTTT. The encoded protein is CAIFDQGGAGTEAFF.

With regard to this clone: The same CDR3 is also encoded by other DNA sequences in this sample. This chain joins TRBV6-5 and TRBJ1-2, with a possible D match to TRBD1 (5 bases). This CDR3 is 14 amino acids long. Germline V gene sequence: CDR1 MNHEY, CDR2 SVGAGI. Trimming removed 0 bases from V and 4 bases from J, with 9 bases in between. This chain's CDR3 is CASSYSSGIYGYTF. The CDR3 nucleotides read TGTGCCAGCAGTTACTCCTCAGGGATCTATGGCTACACCTTC.

A note on this clone: The identical CDR3 is also encoded by other nucleotide sequences in the sample. The chain has TRBV12-3 or TRBV12-4 and TRBJ1-1; D is undetermined. This CDR3 comprises 13 residues. V lost 3 bases, J lost 1 base, and 6 bases lay in between. CDR3 protein: CASSLQENTEAFF. In DNA, the CDR3 is TGTGCCAGCAGTTTGCAGGAGAACACTGAAGCTTTCTTT.

The chain joins TRBV15 to TRBJ1-2; 8 bases map to TRBD1. Germline values: CDR1 LNHNV, CDR2 YYDKDF (reference sequence). The CDR3 spans 13 residues. The V gene end was trimmed by 5 bases and the J gene end by 8 bases; junction bases not matched to a gene: 7. In DNA, the CDR3 is TGTGCCACCAGCGGCCTGACAGGGGTAGGCTACACCTTC. It specifies CATSGLTGVGYTF. Based on the CDR3 plus reference TRBV15 and TRBJ1-2, the full variable domain is DAMVIQNPRYQVTQFGKPVTLSCSQTLNHNVMYWYQQKSSQAPKLLFHYYDKDFNNEADTPDNFQSRRPNTSFCFLDIRSPGLGDTAMYLCATSGLTGVGYTFGSGTRLTVV.

This clone was detected only once. Other DNA sequences of this sample code for an identical CDR3. CDR3 loop: CASSLGSAGSYEQYF. In nucleotides, the CDR3 is TGTGCCAGCAGTCTTGGGAGCGCAGGCTCCTACGAGCAGTACTTC. The chain is built from TRBV27 and TRBJ2-7; possible D gene TRBD2, 5 bases. The V gene lost 5 bases and the J gene lost 0 bases, with 14 bases spanning the gap. CDR1 is MNHEY and CDR2 is SMNVEV in the germline V gene (reference sequence). This CDR3 contains 15 residues.

This rearrangement joins TRBV9 to TRBJ1-2; D unclear. From germline, CDR1 is SGDLS and CDR2 YYNGEE. Trimming shortened V by 2 bases and J by 0 bases, and 5 bases separated the two germline ends. This CDR3 is built from 13 residues. CDR3 sequence reads: CASSVGTNYGYTF. CDR3 nucleotide sequence: TGTGCCAGCAGCGTCGGGACTAACTATGGCTACACCTTC.

CDR3 coding DNA: TGTGCCAGCAGTTTACTAGCTGAAGAGACCCAGTACTTC. This codes for CASSLLAEETQYF. The genes are TRBV28 and TRBJ2-5; tentative D call: TRBD2 (5 bases). The CDR3 consists of 13 residues. Germline V gives CDR1 MDHEN, CDR2 SYDVKM. V lost 2 bases, J lost 3 bases, and 7 bases lay in between.

V usage is TRBV28 and J usage is TRBJ1-4, with 10 bases identical to TRBD1. Looked up from germline, CDR1 is MDHEN and CDR2 is SYDVKM. This CDR3 is built from 16 residues. V lost 5 bases, J lost 7 bases, and 10 bases stayed unmatched. This CDR3 reads CASSARQGASGEKLFF. DNA for the CDR3: TGTGCCAGCAGTGCCCGACAGGGGGCGAGTGGTGAAAAACTGTTTTTT. The full variable domain, rest sourced from reference TRBV28 and TRBJ1-4, is DVKVTQSSRYLVKRTGEKVFLECVQDMDHENMFWYRQDPGLGLRLIYFSYDVKMKEKGDIPEGYSVSREKKERFSLILESASTNQTSMYLCASSARQGASGEKLFFGSGTQLSVL.

The genes are TRBV11-2 and TRBJ1-5; 9 bases map to TRBD1. The CDR3 loop spans 15 amino acids. Germline CDR1 and CDR2: SGHAT and FQNNGV. V lost 4 bases, J lost 3 bases, and 4 bases stayed unmatched. The CDR3 reads CASSSQQGANQPQHF. The CDR3 nucleotides are TGTGCCAGCAGCTCTCAACAGGGGGCCAATCAGCCCCAGCATTTT.

The count of this clone is one. The chain joins TRBV27 to TRBJ2-1, with 9 bases identical to TRBD2. The trim removed 5 bases at V and 1 base at J, leaving 3 bases unmatched. Germline lookup yields CDR1 MNHEY and CDR2 SMNVEV (reference sequence). CDR3 size: 15 residues. This CDR3 is CASSRLAGSYNEQFF. The CDR3 nucleotides are TGTGCCAGCAGTAGGCTAGCGGGGTCCTACAATGAGCAGTTCTTC.

Written as DNA, the CDR3 is TGTGCCAGCAGTACCCCGGGACAGGGTTATTACGAGCAGTACTTC. Amino acids: CASSTPGQGYYEQYF. The chain has TRBV28 and TRBJ2-7, with 9 bases matching TRBD1. Germline V gene data show CDR1 as MDHEN and CDR2 as SYDVKM. This CDR3 is 15 amino acids long. V was clipped by 5 bases and J by 4 bases; unmatched bases: 9.

The chain recombines TRBV11-2 with TRBJ2-7; D is possibly TRBD1 (5 bases). From germline, CDR1 is SGHAT and CDR2 FQNNGV. V lost 5 bases and J lost 4, with 6 bases in between. The CDR3 has 11 residues. The CDR3 loop reads CASSPGYEQYF. The CDR3 DNA sequence: TGTGCCAGCAGCCCAGGGTACGAGCAGTACTTC.